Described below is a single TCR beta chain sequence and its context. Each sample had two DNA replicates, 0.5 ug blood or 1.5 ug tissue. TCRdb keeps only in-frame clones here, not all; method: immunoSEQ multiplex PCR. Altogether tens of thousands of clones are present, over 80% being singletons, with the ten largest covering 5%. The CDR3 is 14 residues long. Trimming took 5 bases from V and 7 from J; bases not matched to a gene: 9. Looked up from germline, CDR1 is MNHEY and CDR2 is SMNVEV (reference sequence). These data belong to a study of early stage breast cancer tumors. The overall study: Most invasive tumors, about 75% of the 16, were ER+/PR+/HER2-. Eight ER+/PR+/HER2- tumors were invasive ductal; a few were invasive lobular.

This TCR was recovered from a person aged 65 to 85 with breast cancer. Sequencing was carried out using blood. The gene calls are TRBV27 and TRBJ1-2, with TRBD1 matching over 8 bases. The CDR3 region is CASSTRQGRSGYTF. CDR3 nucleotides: TGTGCCAGCAGTACCCGACAGGGGAGGAGTGGCTACACCTTC.